The T cell receptor (beta chain) described here comes from a study of human T cells and chemical hapten exposure. TCRdb itself ran the RACE reads through MiXCR, one entry per CDR3 protein. This sample has 120,000 to 150,000 distinct CDR3 sequences, with over 9.5% found just once. The CDR3 contains 15 residues. Trimming removed 5 bases at V and 0 bases at J, with 11 bases between. General study points: While controls formed fewer of them, expanded TCRs formed significantly more large CDR3 similarity clusters. PT1 expanded TCR counts and patch test score were linked, and their correlation was positive.

On this clonotype itself: What it recognizes is unknown.

The sample's time point: patch test 2, 6 weeks after DPC sensitization. Treatment in this sample: therapeutic diphenylcyclopropenone sensitization with weekly scalp DPC. It was unfractionated whole blood from which total RNA was extracted. This material consisted of whole blood, taken in connection with sensitization to the hapten diphenylcyclopropenone (DPC). The chain links TRBV12-3 or TRBV12-4 to TRBJ2-4; maybe TRBD1 (5 bases). This clonotype originated in a woman aged 50 to 60 with alopecia areata. Some clones in this sample may be carry-over from other donors' samples. CDR3 protein: CASSRPTAAKNIQYF. CDR3 DNA: TGTGCCAGCAGTCGCCCGACAGCAGCCAAAAACATTCAGTACTTC.